This is a list of T cell receptor beta chains from one sample in a study of molecular identifiers for immune sequencing clone quantification. TCRdb redid the calling of the PCR reads with MiXCR, one entry per CDR3 protein. The sample consists of under 600,000 distinct CDR3 sequences, roughly 25% of them appearing once. The sequencing sample was made of naive CD8+ T cells from blood, with Jurkat cell RNA spiked in. These receptors all come from a human donor in good health. Some libraries in this study had Jurkat cell RNA spiked in. Each CDR3 is given with its conserved first and last residue. A D gene is named only where the DNA matches it firmly. The listing skips clone size in some rows; elsewhere it reads once, few, many or a size class.

TRBD1 TRBJ1-1 NA TRBV6-6 TGTGCCACCGGACAGGGTAGGGGAACTGAAGCTTTCTTT CATGQGRGTEAFF
NA TRBJ1-6 few TRBV7-9 TGTGCCAGCAGCGCGGGTGGGGCTCAGAATTCACCCCTCCACTTT CASSAGGAQNSPLHF
NA TRBJ2-1 once TRBV7-9 TGTGCCAGCAGCTTTCAGGGGGGCCCCGATGAGCAGTTCTTC CASSFQGGPDEQFF
NA TRBJ2-7 NA TRBV27 TGTGCCAGCATTCGATCGTACGAGCAGTACTTC CASIRSYEQYF
NA TRBJ2-5 NA TRBV5-1 TGCGCCAGCAGCTTGGGCTCGGCGATCAGCGGGGAGACCCAGTACTTC CASSLGSAISGETQYF
NA TRBJ1-5 many TRBV6-4 TGTGCCAGCAGTGTTTTTCCGAATCAGCCCCAGCATTTT CASSVFPNQPQHF
TRBD1 TRBJ1-1 many TRBV18 TGTGCCAGCTCACCCGAGCCGACAGGGATTATGAACACTGAAGCTTTCTTT CASSPEPTGIMNTEAFF
NA TRBJ1-5 few TRBV5-6 TGTGCCAGCAGCTCCACAACAGGGAAGCAGCCCCAGCATTTT CASSSTTGKQPQHF
NA TRBJ2-7 NA TRBV4-1 TGCGCCAGCAGAGGGGGGGGTCCCACCTACGAGCAGTACTTC CASRGGGPTYEQYF
NA TRBJ1-2 NA TRBV30 TGTGCCTGGAGGCGGTCAGGGGACCCTAGTGGCTACACCTTC CAWRRSGDPSGYTF
NA TRBJ2-2 NA TRBV7-9 TGTGCCAGCACTCTTGGACAGACCTTTTCCTTGGCCGGGGAGCTGTTTTTT CASTLGQTFSLAGELFF
NA TRBJ2-3 few TRBV5-1 TGCGCCAGCAGCTCGTTGGGGCCCACAGATACGCAGTATTTT CASSSLGPTDTQYF
NA TRBJ2-7 many TRBV5-6 TGTGCCAGCAGCTCCGGGACTTACTACGAGCAGTACTTC CASSSGTYYEQYF
TRBD1 TRBJ2-6 many TRBV6-2/TRBV6-3 TGTGCCAGCAGTTTCCCGCTGGGGACAGAACCCTCTGGGGCCAACGTCCTGACTTTC CASSFPLGTEPSGANVLTF
NA TRBJ2-5 few TRBV7-9 TGTGCCAGCAGCTTAGAGCGGGTAGACAACCAAGAGACCCAGTACTTC CASSLERVDNQETQYF
TRBD1 TRBJ1-3 few TRBV27 TGTGCCAGCAGTTTCCGTGGGACAGGGGGTTACGCTGGAAACACCATATATTTT CASSFRGTGGYAGNTIYF
NA TRBJ2-5 NA TRBV29-1 TGCAGCCACGAAAAGATGGGTAGGGAAGAGACCCAGTACTTC CSHEKMGREETQYF
NA TRBJ2-5 many TRBV7-2 TGTGCCAGCAGCTTCCCCCAACTGGGAGAGACCCAGTACTTC CASSFPQLGETQYF
NA TRBJ2-7 many TRBV7-9 TGCGCCAGCAGTCCCGGGGAGCAGTACTTC CASSPGEQYF
NA TRBJ1-5 NA TRBV6-1 TGTGCCAGCAGTGAGCCAGGGAGCAATCAGCCCCAGCATTTT CASSEPGSNQPQHF
TRBD1 TRBJ2-3 many TRBV6-5 TGTGCCAGCAGCCTCGGACAGGAAGCAGATACGCAGTATTTT CASSLGQEADTQYF
NA TRBJ2-1 few TRBV7-9 TGTGCCAGCAGCCTGGCCGAGGAAAGGCAGTTCTTC CASSLAEERQFF
NA TRBJ2-7 NA TRBV4-1 TGCGCCAGCAGCCCCGAACGAGCTGACGAGCAGTACTTC CASSPERADEQYF
TRBD1 TRBJ2-7 few TRBV6-1 TGTGCCAGCAGTGTTCCCGGGACAGAGTCCTACGAGCAGTACTTC CASSVPGTESYEQYF
NA TRBJ2-5 NA TRBV6-5 TGTGCCAGCGGAAGTGTATCGACGGGCCAGAGGGAGACCCAGTACTTC CASGSVSTGQRETQYF
TRBD1 TRBJ2-4 many TRBV29-1 TGCAGCGTTGAAGATCGAATTGGACAGGGGAAGGGTTGGTCCAAAAACATTCAGTACTTC CSVEDRIGQGKGWSKNIQYF
NA TRBJ2-3 NA TRBV7-9 TGTGCCAGCAGCTCACTTCTCACAGATACGCAGTATTTT CASSSLLTDTQYF
TRBD2 TRBJ2-3 many TRBV7-9 TGTGCCAGCAGCTCTACCCGATTTAGCGGGGACACAGATACGCAGTATTTT CASSSTRFSGDTDTQYF
TRBD2 TRBJ2-3 many TRBV9 TGTGCCAGCAGCCTACAGGGACTAGCGGGGGGCACAGATACGCAGTATTTT CASSLQGLAGGTDTQYF
NA TRBJ1-1 NA TRBV5-1 TGCGCCAGCAGCTTGGCGTTAGGGATGAACACTGAAGCTTTCTTT CASSLALGMNTEAFF
NA TRBJ2-7 many TRBV28 TGTGCCAGCAGTCCCCCGACAGACTCCTACGAGCAGTACTTC CASSPPTDSYEQYF
NA TRBJ2-1 NA TRBV12-3/TRBV12-4 TGTGCCAGCAGTCTGCCTAGAGCCGGTGAGCAGTTCTTC CASSLPRAGEQFF
TRBD1 TRBJ2-5 NA TRBV3-1 TGTGCCAGCAGCCAACGGGGACAGGGGGTGGAGACCCAGTACTTC CASSQRGQGVETQYF
TRBD1 TRBJ2-1 few TRBV27 TGTGCCAGCAGTTCTATACAGGGGGCCTCCTACAATGAGCAGTTCTTC CASSSIQGASYNEQFF
NA TRBJ2-2 NA TRBV4-1 TGCGCCCGCCGCCACGATCCTGCGAGCGGGGAGCTGTTTTTT CARRHDPASGELFF
NA TRBJ2-5 few TRBV5-5 TGTGCCAGCAGCAATGGGGGGATCTGGGCAGGCTATGAGACCCAGTACTTC CASSNGGIWAGYETQYF
NA TRBJ2-7 few TRBV28 TGTGCCAGCAGTACCTGGGATCGCTCCTACGAGCAGTACTTC CASSTWDRSYEQYF
NA TRBJ2-3 few TRBV7-9 TGTGCCGGCAGCGGGGGACAGCATTACACAGATACGCAGTATTTT CAGSGGQHYTDTQYF
NA TRBJ2-7 NA TRBV2 TGTGCCAGCAGTGTTTTGGCAGAATCCTACGAGCAGTACTTC CASSVLAESYEQYF
TRBD1 TRBJ1-2 few TRBV6-1 TGTGCCAGCAGGACGGGACAGGGGGGACGCTGGTATGGCTACACCTTC CASRTGQGGRWYGYTF
TRBD2 TRBJ2-3 few TRBV27 TGTGCCAGCAGTTTGGTGGGCGCGGGAGGAGTCACAGATACGCAGTATTTT CASSLVGAGGVTDTQYF
NA TRBJ2-1 NA TRBV28 TGTGCCAGCAGTCCCGGGTTGCGAACTATCGATGAGCAGTTCTTC CASSPGLRTIDEQFF
NA TRBJ1-4 few TRBV6-6 TGTGCCAGCAGTTACTTCCAAGCAACTAATGAAAAACTGTTTTTT CASSYFQATNEKLFF
NA TRBJ1-1 many TRBV4-3 TGCGCCAGCATGCCGGTTCGGGGAGCCACTGAAGCTTTCTTT CASMPVRGATEAFF
NA TRBJ1-5 NA TRBV27 TGTGCCAGCAGTAACTTGGGTAGCAATCAGCCCCAGCATTTT CASSNLGSNQPQHF
NA TRBJ2-7 NA TRBV29-1 TGCAGCGTCGGCGGGACAGACTCCTACGAGCAGCACTTC CSVGGTDSYEQHF
NA TRBJ2-7 many TRBV6-6 TGTGCCAGCAGTTACTCCGGAATCATAAACTGGGACGGCGGAGAGGGAGGCTTC CASSYSGIINWDGGEGGF
NA TRBJ2-7 many TRBV13 TGTGCCAGCAGCTCTATCGGGGCAACCTACGAGCAGTACTTC CASSSIGATYEQYF
NA TRBJ2-7 NA TRBV27 TGTGCCAGCAGTTTATCTCGTATAGGAAACGAGCAGTACTTC CASSLSRIGNEQYF
NA TRBJ2-3 NA TRBV7-3 TGTGCCAGCAGCTCCATGGGCACAGATACGCAGTATTTT CASSSMGTDTQYF
NA TRBJ2-1 few TRBV7-9 TGTGCCAGCAGCTTAACTACACATCCAGGGGCCAATGAGCAGTTCTTC CASSLTTHPGANEQFF
TRBD1 TRBJ2-2 NA TRBV2 TGTGCCAGCAGTTCCAGGGGGCGCGGGACCGGGGAGCTGTTTTTT CASSSRGRGTGELFF
TRBD2 TRBJ2-3 few TRBV6-5 TGTGCCAGCAGTCCGATAGCGGGGGGTTACACAGATACGCAGTATTTT CASSPIAGGYTDTQYF
TRBD1 TRBJ1-1 NA TRBV3-1 TGTGCCAGCAGCCCCGAGGGGGCGCGAGGCACTGAAGCTTTCTTT CASSPEGARGTEAFF
NA TRBJ1-5 NA TRBV6-2/TRBV6-3 TGTGCCAGCAGCTCTCGGAGCTCCAATCCGCCCCAGCATTTT CASSSRSSNPPQHF
NA TRBJ1-5 many TRBV6-5 TGTGCCAGCACCGATGGACGGAATAATCAGCCCCAGCATTTT CASTDGRNNQPQHF